These T cell receptor beta chains were read from a single sample in a study of T cell responses to AZD1222 COVID-19 vaccine. Only in-frame clones appear in the TCRdb table, and some are missing; sequencing was by immunoSEQ multiplex PCR. The sample carries about 160,000 clones, about 90% recorded once. Sequences were derived from peripheral blood, sampled on day 0 of AZD1222 vaccination. The origin of the receptors is an adult in good health. The CDR3 runs from the conserved cysteine through the conserved F or W. Fields, in order: D gene, J gene, V gene, clone size, CDR3 protein, CDR3 DNA. A D gene is named only where the DNA matches it firmly. Clone size is stated in some rows and not others, as once, few, many or a class when expanded.

>TRBD2|TRBJ2-1|TRBV5-1|-
CASTGRRGNEQFF
TGCGCCAGCACCGGTAGGCGGGGGAATGAGCAGTTCTTC
>-|TRBJ1-2|TRBV2|-
CASSVVREWDGYTF
TGTGCCAGCAGTGTAGTGAGGGAATGGGATGGCTACACCTTC
>-|TRBJ1-2|TRBV6-1|-
CASSEGAGRGYTF
TGTGCCAGCAGTGAAGGGGCAGGCAGGGGCTACACCTTC
>-|TRBJ1-1|TRBV10-2|-
CATEATGVGGTEAFF
TGCGCCACCGAGGCAACGGGCGTAGGGGGCACTGAAGCTTTCTTT
>-|TRBJ1-1|TRBV10-3|-
CAISEGQNTEAFF
TGTGCCATCAGTGAGGGACAGAACACTGAAGCTTTCTTT
>TRBD1|TRBJ1-1|TRBV10-3|-
CAISEGQGNTEAFF
TGTGCCATCAGTGAGGGACAGGGGAACACTGAAGCTTTCTTT
>-|TRBJ2-5|TRBV19|-
CASSTRRGEAHQETQYF
TGTGCCAGTAGTACCCGGCGGGGAGAAGCGCACCAAGAGACCCAGTACTTC
>TRBD2|TRBJ2-1|TRBV6-5|-
CASRTGLAGSYEQFF
TGTGCCAGCAGAACAGGACTAGCGGGGTCCTATGAGCAGTTCTTC
>TRBD2|TRBJ2-1|TRBV7-9|once
CASSTPGLAVRLIHEQFF
TGTGCCAGCAGCACCCCGGGACTAGCGGTCCGGTTAATTCATGAGCAGTTCTTC
>-|TRBJ1-5|TRBV28|-
CASSLSAGGNNQPQHF
TGTGCCAGCAGTTTATCGGCAGGTGGGAACAATCAGCCCCAGCATTTT
>TRBD1|TRBJ1-6|TRBV7-9|-
CASSRRGTYNSPLHF
TGTGCCAGCAGCCGCAGGGGGACCTATAATTCACCCCTCCACTTT
>TRBD2|TRBJ2-3|TRBV9|-
CASSEPGLAGASDTQYF
TGTGCCAGCAGCGAACCGGGACTAGCGGGAGCTTCAGATACGCAGTATTTT
>-|TRBJ2-7|TRBV2|-
CASRRGSYEQYF
TGTGCCAGCAGGAGGGGGTCCTACGAGCAGTACTTC
>-|TRBJ2-2|TRBV19|-
CASSMGDGEELFF
TGTGCCAGTAGTATGGGGGACGGAGAGGAGCTGTTTTTT
>-|TRBJ1-1|TRBV12-3/TRBV12-4|-
CASSFSMNTEAFF
TGTGCCAGCAGCTTTTCGATGAACACTGAAGCTTTCTTT
>-|TRBJ2-7|TRBV5-6|-
CASPHLDRAAPSYEQYF
TGTGCCAGCCCCCACCTCGATCGGGCAGCTCCTTCCTACGAGCAGTACTTC
>-|TRBJ2-2|TRBV10-2|-
CASSTSPGELFF
TGCGCCAGCAGTACCTCGCCCGGGGAGCTGTTTTTT
>TRBD2|TRBJ2-2|TRBV7-2|-
CASSPNHPLAGGGELFF
TGTGCCAGCAGCCCCAACCACCCCCTGGCGGGGGGCGGGGAGCTGTTTTTT
>-|TRBJ2-1|TRBV29-1|-
CSALSTGHNSYNEQFF
TGCAGCGCCCTGAGCACGGGACATAACTCCTACAATGAGCAGTTCTTC
>-|TRBJ1-1|TRBV29-1|-
CSVEDDQGLLGAFF
TGCAGCGTTGAAGATGATCAGGGGCTACTTGGAGCTTTCTTT
>TRBD1|TRBJ1-4|TRBV6-5|-
CASKKQGTNEKLFF
TGTGCCAGCAAAAAACAGGGGACTAATGAAAAACTGTTTTTT
>-|TRBJ2-5|TRBV5-4|-
CASSRRFQETQYF
TGTGCCAGCAGCCGACGGTTCCAAGAGACCCAGTACTTC
>TRBD2|TRBJ2-7|TRBV28|once
CASSFIFSGRAYEQYF
TGTGCCAGCAGCTTCATCTTTAGCGGGAGAGCCTACGAGCAGTACTTC
>-|TRBJ1-3|TRBV30|-
CAWSRTLGSGNTIYF
TGTGCCTGGAGTCGCACATTGGGTAGTGGAAACACCATATATTTT
>-|TRBJ2-7|TRBV30|-
CAWSVDRSSYEQYF
TGTGCCTGGAGTGTCGACAGGAGCTCCTACGAGCAGTACTTC
>TRBD1|TRBJ1-6|TRBV20-1|-
CSASGGTGDSPLHF
TGCAGTGCTAGTGGGGGGACAGGGGATTCACCCCTCCACTTT
>-|TRBJ2-2|TRBV11-3|-
CASSNDWGSGELFF
TGTGCCAGCAGCAACGACTGGGGGAGCGGGGAGCTGTTTTTT
>TRBD2|TRBJ2-2|TRBV2|-
CASTIRTSSNTGELFF
TGTGCCAGCACCATTAGGACTAGCTCGAACACCGGGGAGCTGTTTTTT
>-|TRBJ1-1|TRBV10-3|-
CATIRVIKTGDTEAFF
TGTGCCACCATCAGGGTAATAAAGACAGGAGACACTGAAGCTTTCTTT
>TRBD1|TRBJ1-4|TRBV28|-
CASRKWTGQGGEKLFF
TGTGCCAGCAGAAAATGGACGGGACAGGGTGGTGAAAAACTGTTTTTT
>TRBD2|TRBJ2-3|TRBV6-5|-
CASSYTVSGGVDTQYF
TGTGCCAGCAGTTACACGGTTAGCGGGGGGGTAGATACGCAGTATTTT
>TRBD1|TRBJ2-4|TRBV11-2|-
CASSLRQGDGIQYF
TGTGCCAGCAGCTTGAGACAGGGGGATGGCATTCAGTACTTC
>-|TRBJ2-7|TRBV19|once
CASSYLSEQYF
TGTGCCAGTAGTTATCTTTCCGAGCAGTACTTC
>-|TRBJ1-4|TRBV11-2|-
CASSSRPGGKLFF
TGTGCCAGCAGCTCCCGGCCCGGAGGGAAACTGTTTTTT
>TRBD1|TRBJ1-2|TRBV2|-
CASRRTGGANGYTF
TGTGCCAGCAGGCGGACAGGGGGCGCGAATGGCTACACCTTC
>TRBD1|TRBJ2-5|TRBV29-1|-
CSVDGRGRETQYF
TGCAGCGTTGATGGCAGGGGGAGAGAGACCCAGTACTTC
>-|TRBJ2-7|TRBV6-1|-
CASSEGRNSYEQYF
TGTGCCAGCAGTGAGGGACGGAATTCCTACGAGCAGTACTTC
>-|TRBJ1-2|TRBV4-2|-
CASSQVEGPGYTF
TGTGCCAGCAGCCAAGTTGAAGGGCCTGGCTACACCTTC
>TRBD1|TRBJ1-1|TRBV30|-
CAGRGRRNTEAFF
TGTGCCGGCAGGGGGCGTAGGAACACTGAAGCTTTCTTT
>-|TRBJ1-1|TRBV7-9|-
CASSSGQSEAFF
TGTGCCAGCAGCTCCGGACAGTCTGAAGCTTTCTTT
>-|TRBJ2-5|TRBV18|-
CASSAGPRKETQYF
TGTGCCAGCTCCGCGGGACCGAGAAAAGAGACCCAGTACTTC
>TRBD1|TRBJ1-2|TRBV5-4|-
CASSLTPGAGGVYGYTF
TGTGCCAGCAGCTTGACCCCCGGGGCAGGGGGGGTATATGGCTACACCTTC
>-|TRBJ1-1|TRBV10-1|-
CASSGGLFTEAFF
TGCGCCAGCAGTGGCGGGTTGTTCACTGAAGCTTTCTTT
>-|TRBJ1-2|TRBV19|-
CASSKGISRYGYTF
TGTGCCAGTAGTAAAGGGATCTCTCGGTATGGCTACACCTTC
>TRBD1|TRBJ2-3|TRBV30|-
CAWRVPGQGIRDTQYF
TGTGCCTGGAGAGTCCCGGGACAGGGGATTAGAGATACGCAGTATTTT
>-|TRBJ1-1|TRBV7-2|-
CASSFADQGTFYEAFF
TGTGCCAGCAGCTTTGCCGATCAAGGGACTTTCTATGAAGCTTTCTTT
>TRBD2|TRBJ2-2|TRBV6-2/TRBV6-3|-
CASSYLAGGQGELFF
TGTGCCAGCAGTTACCTGGCGGGAGGCCAGGGGGAGCTGTTTTTT
>-|TRBJ2-5|TRBV5-6|-
CASSLGVEIPYF
TGTGCCAGCAGTCTCGGGGTAGAAATTCCATACTTC
>-|TRBJ1-6|TRBV2|once
CASKGSGSPLHF
TGTGCCAGCAAGGGTTCTGGTTCACCCCTCCACTTT
>TRBD1|TRBJ1-2|TRBV6-2/TRBV6-3|-
CASSSDRSYGYTF
TGTGCCAGCAGTTCGGACAGGTCCTATGGCTACACCTTC
>-|TRBJ2-7|TRBV19|-
CASSITSLYEQYF
TGTGCCAGTAGTATTACCAGCCTCTACGAGCAGTACTTC
>-|TRBJ1-5|TRBV30|-
CAWSILGEGNQPQHF
TGTGCCTGGAGTATACTAGGGGAGGGGAATCAGCCCCAGCATTTT
>TRBD1|TRBJ2-7|TRBV6-5|-
CASSRDSQNYEQYF
TGTGCCAGCAGCCGGGACAGCCAGAATTACGAGCAGTACTTC
>-|TRBJ2-3|TRBV27|-
CASSTPGRDTDTQYF
TGTGCCAGCAGTACGCCGGGACGAGACACAGATACGCAGTATTTT
>-|TRBJ1-4|TRBV28|-
CASIETGRTNEKLFF
TGTGCCAGCATCGAAACGGGAAGAACTAATGAAAAACTGTTTTTT